The rows below give T cell receptor beta chains drawn from one sample of a study of blood T cells in healthy people across ages. TCRdb itself ran the 5' RACE reads through MiXCR, one entry per CDR3 protein. Among 800,000 to 950,000 distinct CDR3 sequences listed, about 48% were seen once. Input material: blood. All receptors derive from a man younger than 45 in good health. CDR3s include the opening cysteine and the closing phenylalanine or tryptophan. The D gene is left open where the match is weak. A clone size is listed for some rows: how often the clone was seen (once, few, many), or a class if it is expanded.

TRBJ2-7 | TRBV7-8 | . | 14 | once | TGTGCCAGCAGCTTAATCGGGGTAACCTACGAGCAGTACTTC | CASSLIGVTYEQYF
TRBJ2-7 | TRBV29-1 | . | 14 | . | TGCAGCGTTGACCCAGGACTCCCGACGGGCGAGCAGTACTTC | CSVDPGLPTGEQYF
TRBJ2-1 | TRBV7-2 | . | 12 | . | TGTGCCAGCAATAAGGGCTACAATGAGCAGTTCTTC | CASNKGYNEQFF
TRBJ2-7 | TRBV4-3 | . | 15 | . | TGCGCCAGCAGCCAAGACTCACAAAGCTTCTACGAGCAGTACTTC | CASSQDSQSFYEQYF
TRBJ2-7 | TRBV15 | . | 15 | . | TGTGCCACCAGCAGAGTACAGGGTAGCCTTTACGAGCAGTACTTC | CATSRVQGSLYEQYF
TRBJ1-1 | TRBV9 | . | 13 | . | TGTGCCAGCAGCGTAGATTCCCGGACGGAAGCTTTCTTT | CASSVDSRTEAFF
TRBJ1-4 | TRBV7-2 | . | 15 | . | TGTGCCAGCAGCTCCCAGGCAGGGTTGAGAGAAAAACTGTTTTTT | CASSSQAGLREKLFF
TRBJ2-1 | TRBV25-1 | . | 15 | . | TGTGCCAGCAGTGGACGAATGGTATCCTACAATGAGCAGTTCTTC | CASSGRMVSYNEQFF
TRBJ2-5 | TRBV3-1 | . | 14 | few | TGTGCCAGCAGCCCTCGTGGATTCCAAGAGACCCAGTACTTC | CASSPRGFQETQYF
TRBJ2-5 | TRBV10-3 | . | 14 | . | TGTGCCATCAGTGAGTCGGGGGCCCAAGAGACCCAGTACTTC | CAISESGAQETQYF
TRBJ1-2 | TRBV10-3 | . | 14 | . | TGTGCCATCAGTGAGGCGGTAGGCAACTATGGCTACACCTTC | CAISEAVGNYGYTF
TRBJ1-2 | TRBV6-6 | . | 13 | once | TGTGCCACCTTCCACCGGGACGGATATCGCTACACCTTC | CATFHRDGYRYTF
TRBJ1-5 | TRBV6-1 | . | 15 | . | TGTGCCAGCACCTACACAGGGCAAATGAATCAGCCCCAGCATTTT | CASTYTGQMNQPQHF
TRBJ2-7 | TRBV6-1 | . | 14 | . | TGTGCCAGCAGTGAAGGATGGCGAAAGTACGAGCAGTACTTC | CASSEGWRKYEQYF
TRBJ2-7 | TRBV7-3 | TRBD2 | 16 | . | TGTGCCAGCAGCTTAATGGTAGCGGGGAAATACAATGAGCAGTACTTC | CASSLMVAGKYNEQYF
TRBJ2-3 | TRBV25-1 | . | 13 | . | TGTGCCGGGCAGCCTTCCGGGGCAGATACGCAGTATTTT | CAGQPSGADTQYF
TRBJ2-7 | TRBV28 | TRBD1 | 13 | . | TGTGCCAGCTCGGGACAGAGTATCTACGAGCAGTACTTC | CASSGQSIYEQYF
TRBJ2-1 | TRBV7-3 | . | 15 | . | TGTGCCAGCAGCCCTGACGGGACCTCCAGCCATGAGCAGTTCTTC | CASSPDGTSSHEQFF
TRBJ1-1 | TRBV11-3 | . | 16 | . | TGTGCCAGCAGCCCCAATCCGGGACGGCAGAACACTGAAGCTTTCTTT | CASSPNPGRQNTEAFF
TRBJ1-2 | TRBV7-9 | . | 14 | . | TGTGCCAGCAGCCCCGAGGGTTGGAGCTATGGCTACACCTTC | CASSPEGWSYGYTF
TRBJ2-2 | TRBV12-3/TRBV12-4 | . | 17 | many | TGTGCCAGCAGCCCCCTTTTAAGGACAGCGAACACCGGGGAGCTGTTTTTT | CASSPLLRTANTGELFF
TRBJ1-1 | TRBV7-2 | TRBD1 | 17 | . | TGTGCCAGCAGCTGGAGTACCGGGACAGGGGCAATTGGTGAAGCTTTCTTT | CASSWSTGTGAIGEAFF
TRBJ1-1 | TRBV4-3 | TRBD1 | 15 | . | TGCGCCAGCAGCCAAGGAAGACAGGGCTGGACTGAAGCTTTCTTT | CASSQGRQGWTEAFF
TRBJ1-2 | TRBV12-3/TRBV12-4 | . | 13 | . | TGTGCCAGCAGAGATGTGGGCGCGGGTGGCTACACCTTC | CASRDVGAGGYTF
TRBJ1-6 | TRBV9 | . | 16 | . | TGTGCCAGCAGCGCAGCCCGGGACGTCAAGAATTCACCCCTCCACTTT | CASSAARDVKNSPLHF
TRBJ1-5 | TRBV7-2 | . | 14 | . | TGTGCCAGCAGCTTGGGTTATGGCAATCAGCCCCAGCATTTT | CASSLGYGNQPQHF
TRBJ2-1 | TRBV3-1 | . | 15 | . | TGTGCCAGCAGCCAAGAAGGGACGGTTTACAATGAGCAGTTCTTC | CASSQEGTVYNEQFF
TRBJ2-1 | TRBV6-5 | . | 21 | . | TGTGCCAGCAGTTCCCCTAGGACAGCGTCCCCCTCTACGAGCTCCTACAATGAGCAGTTCTTC | CASSSPRTASPSTSSYNEQFF
TRBJ2-3 | TRBV9 | TRBD2 | 15 | . | TGTGCCAGCTCCAGCGGGGAAACTAGCACAGATACGCAGTATTTT | CASSSGETSTDTQYF
TRBJ2-7 | TRBV5-1 | TRBD1 | 17 | . | TGCGCCAGCAGCATAGGGACAGGGAGCTTCGCCGGGGTCGAGCAGTACTTC | CASSIGTGSFAGVEQYF
TRBJ1-2 | TRBV25-1 | . | 14 | . | TGTGCCAGCAGTGGGACAGCCGGGGGCTATGGCTACACCTTC | CASSGTAGGYGYTF
TRBJ2-7 | TRBV20-1 | . | 13 | . | TGCCCTCCCGGGGGGCGAAGCTCCTACGAGCAGTACTTC | CPPGGRSSYEQYF
TRBJ2-5 | TRBV28 | . | 15 | . | TGTGCCAGCAGTTCTCTGAGCGGAGCCCAAGAGACCCAGTACTTC | CASSSLSGAQETQYF
TRBJ2-1 | TRBV7-9 | . | 15 | . | TGTGCCAGCAGCTTAGATGGGGGTAAGGTTAACGAGCAGTTCTTC | CASSLDGGKVNEQFF
TRBJ2-3 | TRBV4-3 | TRBD1 | 16 | few | TGCGCCAGCAGCCAAGGCGACAGGGGAGTAGCAGATACGCAGTATTTT | CASSQGDRGVADTQYF
TRBJ1-4 | TRBV7-9 | . | 15 | . | TGTGCCAGCAGCTTGTCCACTACAACTAATGAAAAACTGTTTTTT | CASSLSTTTNEKLFF
TRBJ2-5 | TRBV27 | . | 13 | . | TGTGCCAGCAGTGTTGGACTGAAAGAGACCCAGTACTTC | CASSVGLKETQYF
TRBJ2-3 | TRBV28 | . | 13 | . | TGTGCCAGCAGTTTGATTCAGAAGGGAAACCAGTATTTT | CASSLIQKGNQYF
TRBJ2-1 | TRBV4-2 | . | 17 | few | TGTGCCAGCAGCCGAGGGGCGGCAGGGAGCTCCTACAATGAGCAGTTCTTC | CASSRGAAGSSYNEQFF
TRBJ2-1 | TRBV25-1 | . | 14 | . | TGTGCCAGCAGGGATAGCAACTCCTACAATGAGCAGTTCTTC | CASRDSNSYNEQFF
TRBJ2-1 | TRBV6-6 | . | 17 | . | TGTGCCAGCAGCCCCGGCCAGGGTAATTCTTTGGGCAATGAGCAGTTCTTC | CASSPGQGNSLGNEQFF
TRBJ1-2 | TRBV12-3/TRBV12-4 | TRBD1 | 12 | few | TGTGCCAGCAGCTGGACAGGGGTTGGCTACACCTTC | CASSWTGVGYTF
TRBJ2-1 | TRBV29-1 | . | 12 | few | TGCAGCGTTGAAATACAGAACAATGAGCAGTTCTTC | CSVEIQNNEQFF
TRBJ2-3 | TRBV15 | TRBD2 | 15 | . | TGTGCCACCAGCGGCGGACTAGGGACGACAGATACGCAGTATTTT | CATSGGLGTTDTQYF
TRBJ2-3 | TRBV6-2/TRBV6-3 | . | 16 | . | TGTGCCACCCGGCAAGATCGGGACCCCGTTCCCGATACGCAGTATTTT | CATRQDRDPVPDTQYF
TRBJ2-7 | TRBV30 | TRBD1 | 12 | . | TGTGCCTGGAGGGAACAGGGGTACGAGCAGTACTTC | CAWREQGYEQYF